The rows below give T cell receptor beta chains drawn from one sample of a study of blood T cell repertoires in COVID-19. Data came from immunoSEQ multiplex PCR; TCRdb stores just in-frame clones and leaves some out. This sample has over 85,000 clones; approximately 80% occur once, and the top ten carry about 17%. Sequencing was performed on peripheral blood. The receptor set was obtained from a woman aged 60-75 years with acute or convalescent COVID-19. Both conserved end residues are part of each CDR3. A D gene is named only where the DNA matches it firmly. Some rows have no size entry. The others give once, few or many, or a class for an expanded clone.

d_call j_call v_call clone_size cdr3_aa cdr3_nt
. TRBJ1-4 TRBV12-3/TRBV12-4 . CASSRDNREKLFF TGTGCCAGCAGCCGGGACAATAGGGAAAAACTGTTTTTT
. TRBJ1-5 TRBV28 once CASSRRGYNQPQHF TGTGCCAGCAGCCGTCGGGGGTACAATCAGCCCCAGCATTTT
TRBD2 TRBJ2-2 TRBV5-5 few CASSLEAGGYTGELFF TGTGCCAGCAGCTTGGAAGCGGGGGGATACACCGGGGAGCTGTTTTTT
. TRBJ1-2 TRBV4-3 . CASSQDVRGSNTF TGCGCCAGCAGCCAAGATGTTCGGGGGTCAAACACCTTC
. TRBJ1-6 TRBV12-5 . CASGLGQPGGSPLHF TGTGCTAGTGGTTTGGGACAGCCTGGTGGTTCACCCCTCCACTTT
TRBD1 TRBJ1-4 TRBV28 . CASTKMSAGGNEKLFF TGTGCCAGCACTAAAATGTCGGCAGGGGGTAATGAAAAACTGTTTTTT
TRBD2 TRBJ2-7 TRBV5-4 . CASSPGGAQGLDEQYF TGTGCCAGCAGCCCCGGGGGGGCCCAAGGTTTAGACGAGCAGTACTTC
. TRBJ1-3 TRBV30 . CAWSVVATGPGNTIYF TGTGCCTGGAGTGTAGTCGCCACAGGGCCTGGAAACACCATATATTTT
TRBD1 TRBJ1-5 TRBV28 . CASRTGGFRNQPQHF TGTGCCAGCCGGACAGGGGGCTTTCGCAATCAGCCCCAGCATTTT
TRBD2 TRBJ2-3 TRBV7-8 . CASKTRGGSDTQYF TGTGCCAGCAAGACGCGGGGAGGGTCAGATACGCAGTATTTT
. TRBJ2-7 TRBV6-5 . CGTGSATTYEQYF TGTGGCACGGGGAGCGCAACTACCTACGAGCAGTACTTC
TRBD2 TRBJ2-5 TRBV5-6 . CASRTGLAGGGETQYF TGTGCCAGCAGAACTGGACTAGCGGGGGGCGGTGAGACCCAGTACTTC
TRBD2 TRBJ2-5 TRBV5-4 . CASSLAGGPETQYF TGTGCCAGCAGCCTAGCGGGGGGGCCGGAGACCCAGTACTTC
TRBD1 TRBJ1-2 TRBV7-6 . CASSLAAGGDYGYTF TGTGCCAGCAGCTTAGCGGCAGGGGGTGACTATGGCTACACCTTC
TRBD1 TRBJ2-7 TRBV19 . CASSIVQGYYEQYF TGTGCCAGTAGTATAGTACAGGGGTACTACGAGCAGTACTTC
TRBD2 TRBJ2-5 TRBV7-6 . CASSLGLAGAQETQYF TGTGCCAGCAGCCTAGGACTAGCGGGGGCCCAAGAGACCCAGTACTTC
TRBD2 TRBJ2-7 TRBV7-9 once CASSLIGAGAPSKQYF TGTGCCAGCAGCTTAATCGGAGCGGGGGCCCCCTCTAAGCAGTACTTC
. TRBJ2-3 TRBV11-2 . CASSLASGLNTQYF TGTGCCAGCAGCTTAGCTAGTGGGTTAAATACGCAGTATTTT
. TRBJ1-5 TRBV3-1/TRBV3-2 . CASSPLRLVQPQHF TGTGCCAGCAGCCCGCTTCGGTTGGTACAGCCCCAGCATTTT
. TRBJ2-7 TRBV11-2 . CASSFGQSLSYEQYF TGTGCCAGCAGCTTCGGACAGAGCCTCTCCTACGAGCAGTACTTC
TRBD2 TRBJ2-7 TRBV6-5 . CASSSQPSGDYYEQYF TGTGCCAGCAGTTCCCAGCCTAGCGGGGACTACTACGAGCAGTACTTC
TRBD1 TRBJ1-3 TRBV6-5 few CASSTGQSGNTIYF TGTGCCAGCAGCACGGGACAGTCTGGAAACACCATATATTTT
TRBD1 TRBJ2-7 TRBV11-3 . CASSSGQAVGYEQYF TGTGCCAGCAGTTCCGGACAGGCCGTCGGCTACGAGCAGTACTTC
. TRBJ1-1 TRBV4-3 . CASSQVDRGWNTEAFF TGCGCCAGCAGCCAAGTCGACCGGGGGTGGAACACTGAAGCTTTCTTT
. TRBJ2-5 TRBV18 . CASSPNAGAGETQYF TGTGCCAGCTCACCTAACGCGGGGGCAGGAGAGACCCAGTACTTC
. TRBJ2-4 TRBV15 . CATTSGDSKNIQYF TGTGCCACCACTTCGGGGGACTCCAAAAACATTCAGTACTTC
. TRBJ2-5 TRBV24-1 . CATSDLQGGQETQYF TGTGCCACCAGTGATTTGCAGGGGGGCCAAGAGACCCAGTACTTC
TRBD1 TRBJ2-6 TRBV7-9 . CASSYTGAGANVLTF TGTGCCAGCAGCTATACAGGGGCCGGGGCCAACGTCCTGACTTTC
TRBD1 TRBJ1-1 TRBV4-3 . CASSLSRQGWTEAFF TGCGCCAGCAGCCTATCAAGACAGGGTTGGACTGAAGCTTTCTTT
TRBD1 TRBJ1-2 TRBV6-5 . CASRRGQLRGGYTF TGTGCCAGCAGAAGGGGACAGCTCCGCGGTGGCTACACCTTC
. TRBJ1-5 TRBV19 . CASGHSTPQHF TGTGCCAGCGGACACTCTACGCCCCAGCATTTT
TRBD1 TRBJ1-5 TRBV30 . CAWNTGTGLGQPQHF TGTGCCTGGAACACCGGGACAGGACTCGGTCAGCCCCAGCATTTT
TRBD1 TRBJ1-2 TRBV6-2/TRBV6-3 . CASSYSSGQGVGGYTF TGTGCCAGCAGTTACTCGTCTGGACAGGGTGTCGGTGGCTACACCTTC
TRBD1 TRBJ2-2 TRBV24-1 . CATSDPYGTGNTGELFF TGTGCCACCAGTGATCCCTATGGGACAGGGAACACCGGGGAGCTGTTTTTT
TRBD1 TRBJ2-7 TRBV27 . CASRRQGSYEQYF TGTGCCAGCAGACGACAGGGCTCCTACGAGCAGTACTTC
. TRBJ1-1 TRBV19 few CASSIRHTLANTEAFF TGTGCCAGTAGTATCAGGCATACGCTGGCGAACACTGAAGCTTTCTTT
TRBD2 TRBJ2-1 TRBV15 once CATSRVSGIVDEQFF TGTGCCACCAGCAGAGTTAGCGGGATAGTCGATGAGCAGTTCTTC
TRBD2 TRBJ2-2 TRBV5-4 few CASSLRLAGHTGELFF TGTGCCAGCAGCCTCCGTTTAGCGGGGCACACCGGGGAGCTGTTTTTT
. TRBJ2-6 TRBV10-3 . CAAGGSGANVLTF TGTGCCGCTGGGGGGTCTGGGGCCAACGTCCTGACTTTC
TRBD1 TRBJ1-1 TRBV2 . CASRQWGGQVNTEAFF TGTGCCAGCAGGCAGTGGGGGGGACAGGTGAACACTGAAGCTTTCTTT
. TRBJ1-5 TRBV7-2 once CASSLVAGLHQPQHF TGTGCCAGCAGCTTAGTTGCAGGGCTCCATCAGCCCCAGCATTTT
TRBD1 TRBJ1-2 TRBV19 . CASSVTGQGGGYTF TGTGCCAGTAGTGTCACTGGACAGGGGGGAGGCTACACCTTC